This T cell receptor beta chain was obtained from a study of blood T cells in healthy people across ages (dated by TCRdb to the mid-2010s). Looking at the study overall: In model experiments, roughly one uniquely barcoded TCR beta cDNA molecule per two T cells was captured by template switching. Age-related changes in TCR beta repertoire diversity were measured in the study by deep sequencing normalized with unique cDNA molecular identifiers. To avoid experimental bias, donors of different ages were randomly spread across the sequencing lanes. The donors were divided into four age groups: young (average around 16 years), middle-aged (approximately 42), aged (about 61) and long-lived (82). For two donors (one aged 18 to 29 and one aged 80 or older), the study analyzed two additional independent replicas of 1 million unique cDNA reads from the same blood draw.

Systemically healthy Caucasian individuals from Russia, 35 to 50 in total and aged about 6 to 95 years, were included as donors. Each donor gave around 9.5 milliliters of peripheral blood, collected into EDTA-treated Vacutainer tubes. PBMCs were isolated by Ficoll-Paque density-gradient centrifugation, with at least 6 million obtained per sample. Total RNA was extracted from PBMCs with Trizol reagent, with at least 5 micrograms obtained per sample. Naive CD45RAhigh/CD27high T cell percentages were measured by flow cytometry on a PBMC aliquot from every donor. Study-wide conclusions, independent of this receptor: The percentage of naive T cells measured by flow cytometry correlated strongly with observed TCR beta diversity. Estimates of total diversity based on one million sequenced T cells were regarded as lower bounds and as underestimates. The long-lived group showed more naive CD4+ T cells, fewer expanded clones and increased TCR diversity than the aged group, suggesting age selection. Observed TCR beta diversity per million T cells fell roughly linearly with age, and a significant reduction was already apparent by age approximately 40. Since profiling was done on bulk unsorted PBMCs, naive and antigen-experienced compartments could not be conclusively compared. Because donor CMV infection status was unknown, age-related changes in expanded clonotypes were potentially confounded.

Receptor amplification or capture employed 5' RACE. Sequencer: Illumina HiSeq 2500. A second PCR of about 6 to 11 cycles was performed with a sample-barcoded 5' primer and a J-beta primer mix. A template-switch 5' adaptor carrying 12 random nucleotides introduced a unique molecular identifier onto each TCR beta cDNA molecule. Each sample yielded at least 3 million CDR3-containing paired-end reads. First-strand cDNA synthesis was performed from all RNA using the Mint cDNA synthesis kit, with priming by a TRBC-specific oligonucleotide. All cDNA was treated with uracil-DNA glycosylase and then went through a first 18-cycle PCR with the universal primers M1SS and BC2_uni_R. For the original study's pipeline: Normalization of each sample was performed by random selection of 1 million high-quality reads, each carrying a distinct molecular identifier. Reads with shared molecular identifiers were discarded instead of being binned into consensus sequences. MiTCR, run with a Q25 quality threshold and the strictest error-elimination algorithm, handled CDR3 identification, clonotype clustering and error correction. A nonparametric unseen species model with Euler transformation was used to estimate lower-bound total TCR beta diversity. TCRdb reworked the public reads: Q25 trimming with fastp, MiXCR clone assembly, productive beta chains retained. Records with the same CDR3 protein are collapsed into one entry carrying the most frequent genes and DNA. It is TCRdb's table, rather than the study itself, that gives the V and J calls and clone size. The sample includes roughly 900,000 distinct CDR3 sequences, with 25% to 30% observed a single time. Around 15% of the sample comes from the top ten.

Of note for this clonotype: Its binding antigen is unknown. There are no base qualities to consult, and no much larger clone falls within one base.

V is pruned by 4 bases and J by 5 bases, leaving 10 bases of the junction without a gene match. The germline V gene specifies MNHEY as CDR1 and SVGAGI as CDR2. Counted from cysteine to phenylalanine, this CDR3 has 16 amino acids. Only CDR3 DNA is held: 48 bases, read in frame from base 1. The rearranged segments are TRBV6-5 and TRBJ2-7; 11 bases in the middle match TRBD2. This clonotype was sampled from a woman of 80 years or more in good health. Sequencing was performed on blood. The CDR3 region has the sequence CASSSYLTSGINEQYF. In nucleotide form, the sequence is TGTGCCAGCAGTTCCTACCTGACTAGCGGGATCAACGAGCAGTACTTC.